The 4 T cell receptor beta chains listed next were all sequenced from one sample in a study of control samples from healthy donors and cancer patients. Sequenced by immunoSEQ multiplex PCR; TCRdb stores in-frame clones only, minus some. The table has 140,000 to 150,000 clones, approximately 93% seen once; the top ten hold 4.5% to 6%. The source material was blood. The receptors originated from a man younger than 30 in good health.

V usage is TRBV14 and J usage is TRBJ2-1, with D tentatively TRBD1 or TRBD2 (5 bases each). The CDR3 runs to 18 residues. Trimming took off 4 bases at V and 0 bases at J, with 19 bases between the two ends. Germline V gene sequence: CDR1 SGHDN, CDR2 FVKESK. Here the CDR3 reads CASSPKRQRQSSYNEQFF. The CDR3 bases are TGTGCCAGCAGCCCGAAGAGACAGCGGCAGAGCTCCTACAATGAGCAGTTCTTC. The variable domain in full, completed from reference TRBV14 and TRBJ2-1, reads EAGVTQFPSHSVIEKGQTVTLRCDPISGHDNLYWYRRVMGKEIKFLLHFVKESKQDESGMPNNRFLAERTGGTYSTLKVQPAELEDSGVYFCASSPKRQRQSSYNEQFFGPGTRLTVL.

This clone is a singleton in its sample. This chain connects TRBV6-1 to TRBJ1-4, with D perhaps matching TRBD1 (6 bases). Germline V gene sequence: CDR1 MNHNS, CDR2 SASEGT. CDR3 size: 17 residues. Trimming took off 0 bases at V and 0 bases at J, with 11 bases between the two ends. CDR3 coding DNA: TGTGCCAGCAGTGAAGCCAGGAGGGGGGCAACTAATGAAAAACTGTTTTTT. Protein product: CASSEARRGATNEKLFF.

This clone was picked up one time. The V gene is TRBV27, the J gene TRBJ2-4; D might be TRBD1 or TRBD2, each matching 6 bases. Germline CDR1 and CDR2: MNHEY and SMNVEV (reference sequence). The CDR3 extends over 13 amino acids. Trimming cost V 4 bases and J 4 bases, with 8 bases left between them. The CDR3 DNA sequence: TGTGCCAGCAGTTGGGGGGCGAAAAACATTCAGTACTTC. This translates into CASSWGAKNIQYF.

The chain employs TRBV28 and TRBJ2-1; the D gene is possibly TRBD2 (6 bases). Trimming cost V 5 bases and J 13 bases, with 24 bases left between them. Per germline, CDR1 MDHEN and CDR2 SYDVKM. The CDR3 is 15 amino acids. Here the CDR3 reads CASSPLAPVNLSQFF. Here the CDR3 DNA reads TGTGCCAGCAGTCCACTAGCTCCCGTAAATCTATCTCAGTTCTTC.